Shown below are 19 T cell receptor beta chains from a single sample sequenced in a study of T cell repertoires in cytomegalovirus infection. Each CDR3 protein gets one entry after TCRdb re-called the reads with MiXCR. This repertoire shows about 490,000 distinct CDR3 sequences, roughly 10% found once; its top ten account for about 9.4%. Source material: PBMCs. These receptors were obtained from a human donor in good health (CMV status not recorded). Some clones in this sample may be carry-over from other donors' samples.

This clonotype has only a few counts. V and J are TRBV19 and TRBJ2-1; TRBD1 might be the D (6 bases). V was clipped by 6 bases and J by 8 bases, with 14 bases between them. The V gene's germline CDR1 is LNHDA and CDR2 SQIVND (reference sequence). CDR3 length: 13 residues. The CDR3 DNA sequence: TGTGCCAGTAGAGCACAGGGAATTCATGAGCAGTTCTTC. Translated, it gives CASRAQGIHEQFF.

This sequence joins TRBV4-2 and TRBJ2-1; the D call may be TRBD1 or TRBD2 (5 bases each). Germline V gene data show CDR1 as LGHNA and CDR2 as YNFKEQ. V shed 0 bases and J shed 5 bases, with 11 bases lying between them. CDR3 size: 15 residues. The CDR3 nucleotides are TGTGCCAGCAGCCAAGAAGGTAGGGACGACAATGAGCAGTTCTTC. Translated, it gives CASSQEGRDDNEQFF.

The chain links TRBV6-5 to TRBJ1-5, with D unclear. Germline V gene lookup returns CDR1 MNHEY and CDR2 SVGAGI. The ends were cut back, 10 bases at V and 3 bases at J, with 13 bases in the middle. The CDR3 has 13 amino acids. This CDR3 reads CAISRGYNQPQHF. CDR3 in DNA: TGTGCCATTTCTCGAGGGTACAATCAGCCCCAGCATTTT.

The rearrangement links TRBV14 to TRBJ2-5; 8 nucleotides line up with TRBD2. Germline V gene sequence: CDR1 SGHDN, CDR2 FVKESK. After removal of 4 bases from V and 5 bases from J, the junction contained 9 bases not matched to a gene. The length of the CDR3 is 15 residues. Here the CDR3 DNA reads TGTGCCAGCAGCCTCCGACGGGGGGGTCGGGAGACCCAGTACTTC. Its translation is CASSLRRGGRETQYF.

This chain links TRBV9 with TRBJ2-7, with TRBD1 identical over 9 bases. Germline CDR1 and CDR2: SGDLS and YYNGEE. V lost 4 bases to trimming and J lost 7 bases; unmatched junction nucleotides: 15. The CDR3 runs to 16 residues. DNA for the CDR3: TGTGCCAGCAGCCCCGGACAGGGGCAGCTCCCGGGGGAGCAGTACTTC. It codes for CASSPGQGQLPGEQYF.

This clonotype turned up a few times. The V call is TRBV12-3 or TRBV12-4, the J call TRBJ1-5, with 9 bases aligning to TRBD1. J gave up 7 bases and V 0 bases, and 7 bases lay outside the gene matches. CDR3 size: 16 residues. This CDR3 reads CASSLADRGWGQPQHF. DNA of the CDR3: TGTGCCAGCAGTTTAGCGGACAGGGGCTGGGGGCAGCCCCAGCATTTT.

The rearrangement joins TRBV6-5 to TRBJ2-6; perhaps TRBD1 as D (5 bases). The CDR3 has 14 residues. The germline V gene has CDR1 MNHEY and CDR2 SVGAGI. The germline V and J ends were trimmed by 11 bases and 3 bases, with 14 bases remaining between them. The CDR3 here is CACKGARGANVLTF. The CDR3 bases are TGTGCCTGCAAAGGGGCGCGTGGGGCCAACGTCCTGACTTTC.

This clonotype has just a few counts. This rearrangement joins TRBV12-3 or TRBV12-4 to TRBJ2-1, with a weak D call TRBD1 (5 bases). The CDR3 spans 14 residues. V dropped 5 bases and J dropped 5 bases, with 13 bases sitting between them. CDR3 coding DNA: TGTGCCAGCAGTCAGGGTTGGGGAAACAATGAGCAGTTCTTC. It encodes CASSQGWGNNEQFF.

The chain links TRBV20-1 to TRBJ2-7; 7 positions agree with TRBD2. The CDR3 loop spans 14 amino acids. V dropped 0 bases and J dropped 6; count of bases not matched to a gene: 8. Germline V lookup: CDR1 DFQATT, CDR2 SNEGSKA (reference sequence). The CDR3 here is CSARDHGGEGEQYF. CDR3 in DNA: TGCAGTGCTAGAGATCATGGAGGGGAGGGCGAGCAGTACTTC.

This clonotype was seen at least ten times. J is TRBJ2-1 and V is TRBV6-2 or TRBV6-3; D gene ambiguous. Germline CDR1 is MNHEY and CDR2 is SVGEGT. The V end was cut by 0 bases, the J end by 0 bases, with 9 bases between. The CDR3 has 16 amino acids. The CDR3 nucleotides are TGTGCCAGCAGTTACTCGAATGGGTACTCCTACAATGAGCAGTTCTTC. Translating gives CASSYSNGYSYNEQFF.

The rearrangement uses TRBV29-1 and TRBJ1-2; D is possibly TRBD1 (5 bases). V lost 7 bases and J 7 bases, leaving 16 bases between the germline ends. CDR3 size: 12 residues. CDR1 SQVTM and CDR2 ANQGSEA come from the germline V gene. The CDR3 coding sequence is TGCAGCGCTGGGTGGTCAGGGCTTGGCTACACCTTC. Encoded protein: CSAGWSGLGYTF.

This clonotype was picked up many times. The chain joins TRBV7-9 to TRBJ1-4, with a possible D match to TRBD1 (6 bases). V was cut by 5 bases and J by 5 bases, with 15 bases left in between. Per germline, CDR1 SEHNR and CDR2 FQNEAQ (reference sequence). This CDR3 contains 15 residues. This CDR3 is CASSQLGGPNEKLFF. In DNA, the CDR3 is TGTGCCAGCAGCCAACTCGGGGGCCCCAATGAAAAACTGTTTTTT.

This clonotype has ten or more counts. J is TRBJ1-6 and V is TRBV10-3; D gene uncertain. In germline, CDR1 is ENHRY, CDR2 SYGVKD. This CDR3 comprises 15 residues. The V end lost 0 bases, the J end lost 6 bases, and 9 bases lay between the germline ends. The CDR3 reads CAISESGNGNSPLHF. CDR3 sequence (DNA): TGTGCCATCAGTGAGTCGGGTAACGGTAATTCACCCCTCCACTTT.

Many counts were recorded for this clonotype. CDR3 protein: CASSIDGPGQGTGELFF. The CDR3, as DNA: TGTGCCAGTAGTATAGATGGCCCCGGACAGGGAACCGGGGAGCTGTTTTTT. This chain connects TRBV19 to TRBJ2-2; 8 positions agree with TRBD1. The CDR3 sequence is 17 residues long. CDR1 and CDR2 from the germline V gene are LNHDA and SQIVND (reference sequence). Germline trimming cut 0 bases from V and 5 bases from J; bases unmatched to any gene: 8.

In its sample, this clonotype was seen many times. The CDR3 bases are TGTGCCACTGGGGAAGGGGGAGAGACCCAGTACTTC. This translates into CATGEGGETQYF. The chain uses TRBV10-3 and TRBJ2-5; D might be TRBD1 (6 bases). With 10 bases removed from V and 4 bases from J, the gap between germline ends came to 13 bases. Germline loops: CDR1 ENHRY, CDR2 SYGVKD. The CDR3 totals 12 residues.

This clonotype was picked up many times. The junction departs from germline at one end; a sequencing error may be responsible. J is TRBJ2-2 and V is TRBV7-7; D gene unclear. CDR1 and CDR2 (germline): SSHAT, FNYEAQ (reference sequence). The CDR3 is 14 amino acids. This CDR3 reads CASSFSLDTGELFF. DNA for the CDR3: TGTGCTAGCAGCTTTTCCCTGGACACCGGGGAGCTGTTTTTT.

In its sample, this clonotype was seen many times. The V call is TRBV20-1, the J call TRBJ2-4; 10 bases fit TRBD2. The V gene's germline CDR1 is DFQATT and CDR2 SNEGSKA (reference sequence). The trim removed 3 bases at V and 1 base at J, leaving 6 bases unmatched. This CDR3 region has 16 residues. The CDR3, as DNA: TGCAGTGCTAGTAGCCTAGCGGGAGATGCCAAAAACATTCAGTACTTC. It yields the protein CSASSLAGDAKNIQYF.

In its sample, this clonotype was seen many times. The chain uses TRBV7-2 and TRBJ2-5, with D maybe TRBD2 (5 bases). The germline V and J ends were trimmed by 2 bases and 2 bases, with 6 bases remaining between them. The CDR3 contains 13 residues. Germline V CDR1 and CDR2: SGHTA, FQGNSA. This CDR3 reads CASSLRTQETQYF. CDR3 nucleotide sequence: TGTGCCAGCAGCTTAAGGACTCAAGAGACCCAGTACTTC. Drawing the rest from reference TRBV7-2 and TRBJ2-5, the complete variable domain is GAGVSQSPSNKVTEKGKDVELRCDPISGHTALYWYRQSLGQGLEFLIYFQGNSAPDKSGLPSDRFSAERTGGSVSTLTIQRTQQEDSAVYLCASSLRTQETQYFGPGTRLLVL.

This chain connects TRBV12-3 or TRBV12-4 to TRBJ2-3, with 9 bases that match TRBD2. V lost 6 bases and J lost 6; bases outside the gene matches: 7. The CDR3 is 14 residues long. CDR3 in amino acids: CASRAGGPRDTQYF. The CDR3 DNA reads TGTGCCAGCAGGGCGGGGGGGCCGAGGGATACGCAGTATTTT.